This record looks at one T cell receptor beta chain sequence and its context. TCRdb's copy holds only in-frame clones and misses some; the assay was immunoSEQ multiplex PCR. The sample records 110,000 to 150,000 clones, 75% to 90% being singletons. The CDR3 has 17 amino acids. Germline CDR1 is SGHRS and CDR2 is YFSETQ. J was trimmed by 0 bases and V by 2 bases; bases with no gene match: 7. This sample stems from a study of blood T cell repertoires in COVID-19. This receptor was taken from a human donor in a cohort sampled during active COVID-19. The chain combines TRBV5-1 with TRBJ2-1, with 8 bases aligning to TRBD2. Sample: peripheral blood. CDR3 sequence reads: CASSLGLAKSSYNEQFF. The CDR3 nucleotides are TGCGCCAGCAGCTTAGGACTAGCCAAAAGCTCCTACAATGAGCAGTTCTTC.